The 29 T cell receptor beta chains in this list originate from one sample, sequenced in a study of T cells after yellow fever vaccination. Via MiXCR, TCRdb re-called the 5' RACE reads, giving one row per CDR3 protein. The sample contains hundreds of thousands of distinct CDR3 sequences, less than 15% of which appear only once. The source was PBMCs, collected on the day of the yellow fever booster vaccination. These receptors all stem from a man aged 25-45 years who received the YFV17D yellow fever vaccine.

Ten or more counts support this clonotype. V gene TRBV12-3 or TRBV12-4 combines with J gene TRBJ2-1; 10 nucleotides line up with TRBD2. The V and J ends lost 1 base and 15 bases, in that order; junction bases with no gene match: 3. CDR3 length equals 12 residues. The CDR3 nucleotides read TGTGCCAGCAGTTTAGGAGCGGGAGGGGGGTTCTTC. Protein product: CASSLGAGGGFF.

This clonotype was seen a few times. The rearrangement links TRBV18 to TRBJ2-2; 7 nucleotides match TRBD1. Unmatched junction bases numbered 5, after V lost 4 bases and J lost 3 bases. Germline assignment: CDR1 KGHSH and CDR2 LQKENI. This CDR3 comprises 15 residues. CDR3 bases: TGTGCCAGCTCACAGGGGGCGCTGGACACCGGGGAGCTGTTTTTT. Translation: CASSQGALDTGELFF. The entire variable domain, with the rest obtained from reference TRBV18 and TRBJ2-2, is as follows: NAGVMQNPRHLVRRRGQEARLRCSPMKGHSHVYWYRQLPEEGLKFMVYLQKENIIDESGMPKERFSAEFPKEGPSILRIQQVVRGDSAAYFCASSQGALDTGELFFGEGSRLTVL.

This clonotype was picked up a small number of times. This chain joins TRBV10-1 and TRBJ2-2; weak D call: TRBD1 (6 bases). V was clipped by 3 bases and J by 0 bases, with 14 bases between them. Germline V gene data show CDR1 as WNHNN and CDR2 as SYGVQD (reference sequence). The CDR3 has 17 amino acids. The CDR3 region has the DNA TGCGCCAGCAGTGACACAGGGTTCCGTGCGAACACCGGGGAGCTGTTTTTT. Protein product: CASSDTGFRANTGELFF.

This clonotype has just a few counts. This chain's CDR3 is CASASSGWKNTGELFF. CDR3 DNA: TGTGCTAGTGCTAGTAGTGGTTGGAAGAACACCGGGGAGCTGTTTTTT. V is TRBV12-5 and J is TRBJ2-2; no reliable D call. Trimming left V 7 bases short and J 1 base short, with 16 bases between. Germline-derived CDR1 and CDR2 are LGHNT and FRNRAP. CDR3 size: 16 residues.

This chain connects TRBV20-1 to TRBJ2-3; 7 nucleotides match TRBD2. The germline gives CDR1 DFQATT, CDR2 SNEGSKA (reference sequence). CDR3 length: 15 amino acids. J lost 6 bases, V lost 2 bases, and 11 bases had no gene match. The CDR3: CSARSSGGGSDTQYF. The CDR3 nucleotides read TGCAGTGCTAGATCTAGCGGAGGAGGTTCTGATACGCAGTATTTT.

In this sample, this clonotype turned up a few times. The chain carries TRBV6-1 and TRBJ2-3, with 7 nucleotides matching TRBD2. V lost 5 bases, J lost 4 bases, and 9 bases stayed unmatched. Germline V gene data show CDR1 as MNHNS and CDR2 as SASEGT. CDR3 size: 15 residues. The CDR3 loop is CASSPSGNGPDTQYF. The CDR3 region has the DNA TGTGCCAGCAGTCCAAGCGGGAATGGGCCAGATACGCAGTATTTT.

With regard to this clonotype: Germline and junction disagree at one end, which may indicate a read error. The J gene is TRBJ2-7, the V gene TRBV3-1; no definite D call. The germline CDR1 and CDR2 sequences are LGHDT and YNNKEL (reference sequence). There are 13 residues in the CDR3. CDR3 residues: CVSSQVNDYEQYF. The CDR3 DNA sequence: TGTGTCAGCAGCCAAGTGAATGACTACGAGCAGTACTTC.

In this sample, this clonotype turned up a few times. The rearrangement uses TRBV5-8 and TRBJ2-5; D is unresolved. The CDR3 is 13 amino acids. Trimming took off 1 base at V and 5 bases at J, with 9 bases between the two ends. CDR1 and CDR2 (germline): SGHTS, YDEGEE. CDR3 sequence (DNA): TGTGCCAGCAGCTTGAGGGTAGCCGAGACCCAGTACTTC. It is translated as CASSLRVAETQYF.

The CDR3 spells CASSPLSPETQYF. For the CDR3, the DNA is TGTGCCAGCAGCCCTCTTAGTCCAGAGACCCAGTACTTC. This rearrangement joins TRBV7-9 to TRBJ2-5; D gene unclear. The germline V gene encodes CDR1 SEHNR and CDR2 FQNEAQ (reference sequence). Trimming pared 5 bases from V and 4 bases from J, leaving 11 bases between. The CDR3 contains 13 residues. The full variable domain, rest sourced from reference TRBV7-9 and TRBJ2-5, is DTGVSQNPRHKITKRGQNVTFRCDPISEHNRLYWYRQTLGQGPEFLTYFQNEAQLEKSRLLSDRFSAERPKGSFSTLEIQRTEQGDSAMYLCASSPLSPETQYFGPGTRLLVL.

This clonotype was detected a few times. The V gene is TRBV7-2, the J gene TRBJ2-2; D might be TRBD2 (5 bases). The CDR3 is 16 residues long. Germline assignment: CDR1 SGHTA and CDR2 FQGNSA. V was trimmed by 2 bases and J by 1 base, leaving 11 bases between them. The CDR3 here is CASSLMGRENTGELFF. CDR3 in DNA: TGTGCCAGCAGCTTAATGGGGAGAGAGAACACCGGGGAGCTGTTTTTT.

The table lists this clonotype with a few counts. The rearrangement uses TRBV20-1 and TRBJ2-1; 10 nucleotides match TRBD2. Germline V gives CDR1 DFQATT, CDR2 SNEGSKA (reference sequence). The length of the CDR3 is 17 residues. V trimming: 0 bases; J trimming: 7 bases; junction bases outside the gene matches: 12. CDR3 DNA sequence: TGCAGTGCTAGAGATCGGGTAGCGGGAGGTTTATGGAATGAGCAGTTCTTC. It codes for CSARDRVAGGLWNEQFF.

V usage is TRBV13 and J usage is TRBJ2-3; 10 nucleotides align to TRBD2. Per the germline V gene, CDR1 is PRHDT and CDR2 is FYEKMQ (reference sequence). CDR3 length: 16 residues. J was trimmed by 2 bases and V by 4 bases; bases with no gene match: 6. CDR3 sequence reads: CASSSHLAGDTDTQYF. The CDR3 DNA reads TGTGCCAGCAGCTCCCACCTAGCGGGGGACACAGATACGCAGTATTTT.

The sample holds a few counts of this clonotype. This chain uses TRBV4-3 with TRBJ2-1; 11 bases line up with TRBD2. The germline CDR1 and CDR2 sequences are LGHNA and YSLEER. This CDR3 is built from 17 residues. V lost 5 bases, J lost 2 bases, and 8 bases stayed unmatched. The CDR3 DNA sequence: TGCGCCAGCAGCGGCTCGATAGCGGGAGGGCCCTACAATGAGCAGTTCTTC. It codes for CASSGSIAGGPYNEQFF.

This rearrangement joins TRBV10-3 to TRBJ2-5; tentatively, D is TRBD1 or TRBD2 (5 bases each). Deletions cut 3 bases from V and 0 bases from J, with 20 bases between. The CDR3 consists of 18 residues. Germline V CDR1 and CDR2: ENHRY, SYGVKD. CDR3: CAISEIREVEGYQETQYF. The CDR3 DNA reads TGTGCCATCAGTGAAATAAGGGAAGTCGAGGGGTACCAAGAGACCCAGTACTTC.

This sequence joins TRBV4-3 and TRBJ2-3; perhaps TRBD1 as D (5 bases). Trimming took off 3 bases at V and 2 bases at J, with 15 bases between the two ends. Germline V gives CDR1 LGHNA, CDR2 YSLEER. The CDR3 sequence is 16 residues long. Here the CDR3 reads CASSHKDQGYTDTQYF. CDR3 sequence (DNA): TGCGCCAGCAGCCACAAGGATCAGGGTTACACAGATACGCAGTATTTT.

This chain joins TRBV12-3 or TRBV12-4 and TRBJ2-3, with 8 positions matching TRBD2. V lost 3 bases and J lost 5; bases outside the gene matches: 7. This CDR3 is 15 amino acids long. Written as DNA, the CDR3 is TGTGCCAGCAGTTTTAGCGGGGAGTTAGTAGATACGCAGTATTTT. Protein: CASSFSGELVDTQYF.

CDR3 DNA sequence: TGTGCCAGCAGCCCCGCGGGGTATGAAGCTTTCTTT. Translated, it gives CASSPAGYEAFF. The rearrangement uses TRBV7-9 and TRBJ1-1; D is undetermined. Germline CDR1 is SEHNR and CDR2 is FQNEAQ (reference sequence). V lost 5 bases to trimming and J lost 7 bases, with 11 bases between them. The CDR3 is 12 residues long. The entire variable domain, with the rest obtained from reference TRBV7-9 and TRBJ1-1, is as follows: DTGVSQNPRHKITKRGQNVTFRCDPISEHNRLYWYRQTLGQGPEFLTYFQNEAQLEKSRLLSDRFSAERPKGSFSTLEIQRTEQGDSAMYLCASSPAGYEAFFGQGTRLTVV.

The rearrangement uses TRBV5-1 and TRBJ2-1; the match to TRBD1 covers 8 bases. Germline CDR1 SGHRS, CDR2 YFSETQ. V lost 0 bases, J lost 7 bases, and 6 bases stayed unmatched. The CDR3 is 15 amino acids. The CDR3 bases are TGCGCCAGCAGCTTGGCGACGACAGGGGTTAATGAGCAGTTCTTC. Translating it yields CASSLATTGVNEQFF.

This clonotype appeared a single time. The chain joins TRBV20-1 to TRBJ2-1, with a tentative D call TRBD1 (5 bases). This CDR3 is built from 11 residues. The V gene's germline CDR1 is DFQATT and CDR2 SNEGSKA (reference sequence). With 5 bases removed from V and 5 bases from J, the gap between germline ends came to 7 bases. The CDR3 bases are TGCAGTGCTCAGGGTCACAATGAGCAGTTCTTC. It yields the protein CSAQGHNEQFF.

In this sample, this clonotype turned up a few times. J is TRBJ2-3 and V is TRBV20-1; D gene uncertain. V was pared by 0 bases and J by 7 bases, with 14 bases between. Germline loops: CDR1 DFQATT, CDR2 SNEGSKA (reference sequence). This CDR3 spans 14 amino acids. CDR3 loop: CSARESRLSNTQYF. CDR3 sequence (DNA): TGCAGTGCTAGAGAGAGCAGGCTGTCAAATACGCAGTATTTT.

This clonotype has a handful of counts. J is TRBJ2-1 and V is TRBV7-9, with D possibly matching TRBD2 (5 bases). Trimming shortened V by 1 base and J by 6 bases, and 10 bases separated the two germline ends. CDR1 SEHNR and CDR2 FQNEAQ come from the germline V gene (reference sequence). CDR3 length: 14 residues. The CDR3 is CASSLVSGVNEQFF. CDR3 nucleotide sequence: TGTGCCAGCAGCTTAGTAAGCGGAGTCAATGAGCAGTTCTTC.

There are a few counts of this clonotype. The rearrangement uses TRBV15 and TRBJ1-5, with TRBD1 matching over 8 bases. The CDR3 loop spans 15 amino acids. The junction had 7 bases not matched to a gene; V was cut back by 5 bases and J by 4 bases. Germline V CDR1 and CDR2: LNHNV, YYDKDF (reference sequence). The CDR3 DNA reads TGTGCCACCAGCGACGACAGGGGATCAAATCAGCCCCAGCATTTT. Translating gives CATSDDRGSNQPQHF.

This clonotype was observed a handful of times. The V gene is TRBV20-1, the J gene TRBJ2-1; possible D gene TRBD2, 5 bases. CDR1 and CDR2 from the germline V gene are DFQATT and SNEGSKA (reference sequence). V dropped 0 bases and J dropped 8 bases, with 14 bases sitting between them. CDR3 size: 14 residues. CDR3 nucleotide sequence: TGCAGTGCTAGAGATCGGGGTAAGGCGGATGAGCAGTTCTTC. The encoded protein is CSARDRGKADEQFF.

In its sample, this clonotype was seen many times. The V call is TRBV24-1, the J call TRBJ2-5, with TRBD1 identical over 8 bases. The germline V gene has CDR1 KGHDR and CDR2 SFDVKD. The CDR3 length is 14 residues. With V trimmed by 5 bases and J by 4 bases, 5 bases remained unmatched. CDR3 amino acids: CATSGPTGVETQYF. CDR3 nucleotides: TGTGCCACCAGTGGTCCGACAGGGGTAGAGACCCAGTACTTC.

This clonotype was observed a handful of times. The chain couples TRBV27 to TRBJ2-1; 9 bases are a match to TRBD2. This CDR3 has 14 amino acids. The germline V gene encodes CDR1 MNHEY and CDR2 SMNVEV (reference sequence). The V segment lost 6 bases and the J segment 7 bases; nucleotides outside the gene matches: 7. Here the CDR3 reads CASRSGTSRNEQFF. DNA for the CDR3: TGTGCCAGCAGATCCGGGACTAGCAGGAATGAGCAGTTCTTC.

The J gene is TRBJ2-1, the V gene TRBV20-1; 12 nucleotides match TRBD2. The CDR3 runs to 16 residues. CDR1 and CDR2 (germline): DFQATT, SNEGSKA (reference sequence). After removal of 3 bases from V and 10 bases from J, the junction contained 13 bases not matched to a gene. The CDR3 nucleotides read TGCAGTGCTAGGCTCACCGGGACTAGCGGGCCCCGAGAGCAGTTCTTC. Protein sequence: CSARLTGTSGPREQFF.

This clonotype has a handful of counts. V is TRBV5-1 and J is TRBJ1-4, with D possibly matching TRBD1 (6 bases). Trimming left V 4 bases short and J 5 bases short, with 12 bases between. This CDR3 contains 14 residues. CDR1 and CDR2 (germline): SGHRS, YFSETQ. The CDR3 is CASSLQGENEKLFF. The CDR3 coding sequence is TGCGCCAGCAGCCTACAGGGAGAGAATGAAAAACTGTTTTTT. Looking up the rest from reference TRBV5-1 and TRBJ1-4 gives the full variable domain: KAGVTQTPRYLIKTRGQQVTLSCSPISGHRSVSWYQQTPGQGLQFLFEYFSETQRNKGNFPGRFSGRQFSNSRSEMNVSTLELGDSALYLCASSLQGENEKLFFGSGTQLSVL.

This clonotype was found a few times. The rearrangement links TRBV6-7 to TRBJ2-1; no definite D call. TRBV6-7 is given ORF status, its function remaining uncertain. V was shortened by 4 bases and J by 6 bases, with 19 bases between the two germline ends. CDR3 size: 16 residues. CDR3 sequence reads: CASSSDRGTEVNEQFF. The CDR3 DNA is TGTGCCAGCAGTTCTGATAGAGGAACAGAAGTCAATGAGCAGTTCTTC.

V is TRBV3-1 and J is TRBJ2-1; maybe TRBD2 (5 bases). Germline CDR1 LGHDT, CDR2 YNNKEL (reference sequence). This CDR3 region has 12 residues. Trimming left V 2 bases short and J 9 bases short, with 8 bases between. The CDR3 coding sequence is TGTGCCAGCAGCCAAACGAGGGTTGAGCAGTTCTTC. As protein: CASSQTRVEQFF.